This passage covers 26 T cell receptor beta chains from one sample sequenced in a study of CD8 T cells in Susac syndrome. When the RNA was reverse transcribed, random hexamers were used with an input of 0.5 to 1 ug. In TCRdb, the immunoSEQ multiplex PCR reads were re-called with MiXCR into one record per CDR3 protein. The sample has under 80,000 distinct CDR3 sequences, approximately 94% seen once. The sample taken for sequencing was CD8+ T cells from PBMCs. The source is a human donor with multiple sclerosis.

The genes are TRBV7-9 and TRBJ2-3; the match to TRBD1 covers 12 bases. V trimming: 2 bases; J trimming: 5 bases; junction bases outside the gene matches: 5. In germline, CDR1 is SEHNR, CDR2 FQNEAQ (reference sequence). The CDR3 spans 16 residues. CDR3 DNA: TGTGCCAGCAGCTTATGGGACAGGGGGCTAAAAGATACGCAGTATTTT. This gives the protein CASSLWDRGLKDTQYF.

The chain links TRBV6-2 or TRBV6-3 to TRBJ2-6, with D uncertain. This CDR3 has 13 amino acids. V lost 7 bases, J lost 4 bases, and 8 bases lay in between. Germline-derived CDR1 and CDR2 are MNHEY and SVGEGT. CDR3 DNA: TGTGCCAGCACAGTTTCAGGGGCCAACGTCCTGACTTTC. It translates to CASTVSGANVLTF.

In nucleotides, the CDR3 is TGTGCCACTCACCACGAAGAGACCCAGTACTTC. Amino acid sequence: CATHHEETQYF. V usage is TRBV6-5 and J usage is TRBJ2-5; D unresolved. CDR1 is MNHEY, CDR2 SVGAGI, per germline. V lost 10 bases, J lost 3 bases, and 9 bases lay in between. The CDR3 spans 11 residues.

The genes are TRBV15 and TRBJ2-7; a possible D gene is TRBD1 (5 bases). This CDR3 spans 15 amino acids. The V end lost 3 bases, the J end lost 2 bases, and 14 bases lay between the germline ends. From germline, CDR1 is LNHNV and CDR2 YYDKDF (reference sequence). CDR3: CATSSSLGVTYEQYF. Here the CDR3 DNA reads TGTGCCACCAGCAGTAGCCTAGGGGTTACCTACGAGCAGTACTTC.

This clonotype was observed a single time. The chain joins TRBV14 to TRBJ1-1, with a weak D call TRBD1 (6 bases). The CDR3 is 13 residues long. Germline CDR1 reads SGHDN; CDR2 reads FVKESK. Trimming removed 6 bases from V and 4 bases from J, with 12 bases in between. This CDR3 reads CASSLTGTTEAFF. CDR3 bases: TGTGCCAGCAGTCTTACAGGGACCACTGAAGCTTTCTTT.

The CDR3 protein is CASASTGEGALGTQYF. The CDR3 DNA follows: TGTGCTAGTGCCTCGACAGGGGAAGGGGCCTTGGGTACGCAGTATTTT. The chain combines TRBV12-5 with TRBJ2-3; 8 bases align to TRBD1. This CDR3 has 16 amino acids. Germline loops: CDR1 LGHNT, CDR2 FRNRAP. Trimming took 7 bases from V and 8 from J; bases not matched to a gene: 17.

This chain links TRBV13 with TRBJ1-1, with 7 bases identical to TRBD1. The junction had 3 bases not matched to a gene; V was cut back by 7 bases and J by 1 base. The germline V gene has CDR1 PRHDT and CDR2 FYEKMQ (reference sequence). This CDR3 region has 13 residues. CDR3 sequence (DNA): TGTGCCAGCACCCAGGGGGGGAACACTGAAGCTTTCTTT. It encodes CASTQGGNTEAFF.

This chain joins TRBV7-9 and TRBJ2-7; D not resolved. The V gene's germline CDR1 is SEHNR and CDR2 FQNEAQ (reference sequence). Trimming left V 3 bases short and J 7 bases short, with 19 bases between. The CDR3 contains 15 residues. The chain's CDR3 is CASSLVKGPYDEQYF. CDR3 in DNA: TGTGCCAGCAGCTTGGTAAAGGGTCCCTACGATGAGCAGTACTTC.

V is TRBV27 and J is TRBJ1-1; 9 bases match TRBD1. J was trimmed by 4 bases and V by 7 bases; bases with no gene match: 16. From germline, CDR1 is MNHEY and CDR2 SMNVEV (reference sequence). CDR3 length equals 17 residues. Here the CDR3 DNA reads TGTGCCAGCACCCCCCGGACAGGGGCCTCCGTAGGCACTGAAGCTTTCTTT. Translated: CASTPRTGASVGTEAFF.

This rearrangement joins TRBV7-9 to TRBJ1-2; no reliable D call. Deletions cut 5 bases from V and 4 bases from J, with 14 bases between. The CDR3 covers 14 residues. CDR1 and CDR2 from the germline V gene are SEHNR and FQNEAQ (reference sequence). CDR3 sequence reads: CASSPDNVGYGYTF. The CDR3 DNA sequence: TGTGCCAGCAGCCCCGATAATGTGGGCTATGGCTACACCTTC. The full variable domain, in which reference TRBV7-9 and TRBJ1-2 provide the parts outside the CDR3, is DTGVSQNPRHKITKRGQNVTFRCDPISEHNRLYWYRQTLGQGPEFLTYFQNEAQLEKSRLLSDRFSAERPKGSFSTLEIQRTEQGDSAMYLCASSPDNVGYGYTFGSGTRLTVV.

This chain uses TRBV20-1 with TRBJ1-1; 7 nucleotides agree with TRBD1. The CDR3 has 14 residues. Losses at the gene ends were 5 bases for V and 6 bases for J; bases not matched to a gene: 12. Looked up from germline, CDR1 is DFQATT and CDR2 is SNEGSKA (reference sequence). The CDR3 DNA reads TGCAGTGCTGGACGTGACAGGGAAAATCCTGAAGCTTTCTTT. Translating gives CSAGRDRENPEAFF.

This chain joins TRBV5-1 and TRBJ1-1; TRBD1 agrees at 10 bases. Trimming removed 3 bases from V and 5 bases from J; junction bases left unmatched: 10. CDR3 size: 16 residues. Germline CDR1 and CDR2: SGHRS and YFSETQ. CDR3 sequence reads: CASSSPDRGALTEAFF. The CDR3 bases are TGCGCCAGCAGCTCACCGGACAGGGGGGCCCTGACTGAAGCTTTCTTT.

The chain employs TRBV20-1 and TRBJ1-1, with D perhaps TRBD1 (5 bases). Per the germline V gene, CDR1 is DFQATT and CDR2 is SNEGSKA (reference sequence). Trimming cost V 2 bases and J 6 bases, with 10 bases left between them. CDR3 length: 12 residues. The CDR3 region is CSARKTGPEAFF. The CDR3 nucleotides read TGCAGTGCTAGAAAAACAGGACCTGAAGCTTTCTTT.

The rearrangement uses TRBV15 and TRBJ2-1; weak D call: TRBD1 (6 bases). With 0 bases removed from V and 1 base from J, the gap between germline ends came to 13 bases. Looked up from germline, CDR1 is LNHNV and CDR2 is YYDKDF (reference sequence). This CDR3 spans 17 amino acids. CDR3 loop: CATSRDLGAASYNEQFF. CDR3 nucleotide sequence: TGTGCCACCAGCAGAGATCTGGGGGCGGCTTCCTACAATGAGCAGTTCTTC. Looking up the rest from reference TRBV15 and TRBJ2-1 gives the full variable domain: DAMVIQNPRYQVTQFGKPVTLSCSQTLNHNVMYWYQQKSSQAPKLLFHYYDKDFNNEADTPDNFQSRRPNTSFCFLDIRSPGLGDTAMYLCATSRDLGAASYNEQFFGPGTRLTVL.

V and J are TRBV20-1 and TRBJ2-7; D is ambiguous. The ends were cut back, 2 bases at V and 7 bases at J, with 12 bases in the middle. The germline CDR1 and CDR2 sequences are DFQATT and SNEGSKA (reference sequence). CDR3 length equals 12 residues. DNA of the CDR3: TGCAGTGCTAGAAGTGAACTAAGGGAGCAGTACTTC. Encoded protein: CSARSELREQYF.

The chain uses TRBV7-9 and TRBJ2-1, with TRBD2 matching 8 bases. The germline V gene has CDR1 SEHNR and CDR2 FQNEAQ (reference sequence). This CDR3 is 15 amino acids long. Germline trimming cut 7 bases from V and 8 bases from J; bases unmatched to any gene: 13. The CDR3 here is CASILGSGVNDEQFF. Written as DNA, the CDR3 is TGTGCCAGCATTCTAGGTAGCGGGGTAAACGATGAGCAGTTCTTC.

The chain joins TRBV7-9 to TRBJ2-7; a possible D gene is TRBD2 (7 bases). Trimming removed 6 bases at V and 4 bases at J, with 16 bases between. CDR1 is SEHNR and CDR2 is FQNEAQ in the germline V gene (reference sequence). The CDR3 consists of 14 residues. The CDR3 here is CASREGDYPYEQYF. The CDR3 DNA reads TGTGCCAGCAGGGAGGGGGACTATCCATACGAGCAGTACTTC.

The chain joins TRBV7-9 to TRBJ2-5; D may be TRBD1 (7 bases). The CDR3 runs 13 residues. V was clipped by 8 bases and J by 2 bases, with 12 bases between them. Germline lookup yields CDR1 SEHNR and CDR2 FQNEAQ (reference sequence). The CDR3 sequence: CASLQGGQETQYF. The CDR3 region has the DNA TGTGCCAGCCTCCAGGGGGGACAAGAGACCCAGTACTTC.

A few counts support this clonotype. The chain joins TRBV3-1 to TRBJ2-1; 12 bases agree with TRBD2. After removal of 4 bases from V and 3 bases from J, the junction contained 4 bases not matched to a gene. Germline-derived CDR1 and CDR2 are LGHDT and YNNKEL (reference sequence). The CDR3 extends over 16 amino acids. CDR3 sequence: CASSPTLAGGYNEQFF. The CDR3 DNA reads TGTGCCAGCAGCCCCACACTAGCGGGGGGCTACAATGAGCAGTTCTTC.

The chain recombines TRBV6-5 with TRBJ2-3, with D possibly called TRBD1 or TRBD2 (5 bases each). Germline V gene lookup returns CDR1 MNHEY and CDR2 SVGAGI. CDR3 length equals 12 residues. The ends were cut back, 5 bases at V and 6 bases at J, with 9 bases in the middle. CDR3 nucleotide sequence: TGTGCCAGCAGTCACGGGGCGGATACGCAGTATTTT. It translates to CASSHGADTQYF.

The V gene is TRBV29-1, the J gene TRBJ2-7; 10 positions match TRBD1. The V gene end was trimmed by 7 bases and the J gene end by 6 bases; junction bases not matched to a gene: 9. The CDR3 spans 13 residues. Per germline, CDR1 SQVTM and CDR2 ANQGSEA. This chain's CDR3 is CSACPTGGAEQYF. As DNA, the CDR3 is TGCAGCGCCTGCCCGACAGGGGGCGCCGAGCAGTACTTC.

The J gene is TRBJ1-2, the V gene TRBV6-6, with D possibly being TRBD1 (6 bases). The CDR3 sequence is 15 residues long. Trimming removed 6 bases from V and 0 bases from J, with 14 bases in between. Looked up from germline, CDR1 is MNHNY and CDR2 is SVGAGI (reference sequence). CDR3 residues: CASRPQGLANYGYTF. CDR3 in DNA: TGTGCCAGCAGACCGCAGGGGCTAGCTAACTATGGCTACACCTTC.

The rearrangement uses TRBV9 and TRBJ1-5; no reliable D call. The CDR3 consists of 14 residues. The germline gives CDR1 SGDLS, CDR2 YYNGEE. V was shortened by 4 bases and J by 2 bases, with 10 bases between the two germline ends. The CDR3 loop reads CASSPGNGNQPQHF. The CDR3 DNA follows: TGTGCCAGCAGCCCCGGAAACGGCAATCAGCCCCAGCATTTT.

The genes are TRBV28 and TRBJ1-1; D call uncertain. Trimming cost V 6 bases and J 0 bases, with 11 bases left between them. Germline V gene lookup returns CDR1 MDHEN and CDR2 SYDVKM. This CDR3 spans 14 amino acids. The CDR3: CASSLRQLNTEAFF. In nucleotides, the CDR3 is TGTGCCAGCAGCCTGAGGCAATTGAACACTGAAGCTTTCTTT. The variable domain in full, completed from reference TRBV28 and TRBJ1-1, reads DVKVTQSSRYLVKRTGEKVFLECVQDMDHENMFWYRQDPGLGLRLIYFSYDVKMKEKGDIPEGYSVSREKKERFSLILESASTNQTSMYLCASSLRQLNTEAFFGQGTRLTVV.

This chain links TRBV6-2 or TRBV6-3 with TRBJ2-3; tentatively, D is TRBD2 (6 bases). Germline-derived CDR1 and CDR2 are MNHEY and SVGEGT. This CDR3 comprises 15 residues. Trimming cost V 5 bases and J 6 bases, with 18 bases left between them. DNA for the CDR3: TGTGCCAGCAGTCAAGGTGCGGGGCTAGCGGATACGCAGTATTTT. This codes for CASSQGAGLADTQYF.

The V gene is TRBV5-1, the J gene TRBJ2-2; D is possibly TRBD1 (6 bases). V was clipped by 0 bases and J by 0 bases, with 9 bases between them. This CDR3 is built from 16 residues. Per the germline V gene, CDR1 is SGHRS and CDR2 is YFSETQ. The CDR3 region has the DNA TGCGCCAGCAGCTTGGGGGACACCGCGAACACCGGGGAGCTGTTTTTT. Encoded protein: CASSLGDTANTGELFF.